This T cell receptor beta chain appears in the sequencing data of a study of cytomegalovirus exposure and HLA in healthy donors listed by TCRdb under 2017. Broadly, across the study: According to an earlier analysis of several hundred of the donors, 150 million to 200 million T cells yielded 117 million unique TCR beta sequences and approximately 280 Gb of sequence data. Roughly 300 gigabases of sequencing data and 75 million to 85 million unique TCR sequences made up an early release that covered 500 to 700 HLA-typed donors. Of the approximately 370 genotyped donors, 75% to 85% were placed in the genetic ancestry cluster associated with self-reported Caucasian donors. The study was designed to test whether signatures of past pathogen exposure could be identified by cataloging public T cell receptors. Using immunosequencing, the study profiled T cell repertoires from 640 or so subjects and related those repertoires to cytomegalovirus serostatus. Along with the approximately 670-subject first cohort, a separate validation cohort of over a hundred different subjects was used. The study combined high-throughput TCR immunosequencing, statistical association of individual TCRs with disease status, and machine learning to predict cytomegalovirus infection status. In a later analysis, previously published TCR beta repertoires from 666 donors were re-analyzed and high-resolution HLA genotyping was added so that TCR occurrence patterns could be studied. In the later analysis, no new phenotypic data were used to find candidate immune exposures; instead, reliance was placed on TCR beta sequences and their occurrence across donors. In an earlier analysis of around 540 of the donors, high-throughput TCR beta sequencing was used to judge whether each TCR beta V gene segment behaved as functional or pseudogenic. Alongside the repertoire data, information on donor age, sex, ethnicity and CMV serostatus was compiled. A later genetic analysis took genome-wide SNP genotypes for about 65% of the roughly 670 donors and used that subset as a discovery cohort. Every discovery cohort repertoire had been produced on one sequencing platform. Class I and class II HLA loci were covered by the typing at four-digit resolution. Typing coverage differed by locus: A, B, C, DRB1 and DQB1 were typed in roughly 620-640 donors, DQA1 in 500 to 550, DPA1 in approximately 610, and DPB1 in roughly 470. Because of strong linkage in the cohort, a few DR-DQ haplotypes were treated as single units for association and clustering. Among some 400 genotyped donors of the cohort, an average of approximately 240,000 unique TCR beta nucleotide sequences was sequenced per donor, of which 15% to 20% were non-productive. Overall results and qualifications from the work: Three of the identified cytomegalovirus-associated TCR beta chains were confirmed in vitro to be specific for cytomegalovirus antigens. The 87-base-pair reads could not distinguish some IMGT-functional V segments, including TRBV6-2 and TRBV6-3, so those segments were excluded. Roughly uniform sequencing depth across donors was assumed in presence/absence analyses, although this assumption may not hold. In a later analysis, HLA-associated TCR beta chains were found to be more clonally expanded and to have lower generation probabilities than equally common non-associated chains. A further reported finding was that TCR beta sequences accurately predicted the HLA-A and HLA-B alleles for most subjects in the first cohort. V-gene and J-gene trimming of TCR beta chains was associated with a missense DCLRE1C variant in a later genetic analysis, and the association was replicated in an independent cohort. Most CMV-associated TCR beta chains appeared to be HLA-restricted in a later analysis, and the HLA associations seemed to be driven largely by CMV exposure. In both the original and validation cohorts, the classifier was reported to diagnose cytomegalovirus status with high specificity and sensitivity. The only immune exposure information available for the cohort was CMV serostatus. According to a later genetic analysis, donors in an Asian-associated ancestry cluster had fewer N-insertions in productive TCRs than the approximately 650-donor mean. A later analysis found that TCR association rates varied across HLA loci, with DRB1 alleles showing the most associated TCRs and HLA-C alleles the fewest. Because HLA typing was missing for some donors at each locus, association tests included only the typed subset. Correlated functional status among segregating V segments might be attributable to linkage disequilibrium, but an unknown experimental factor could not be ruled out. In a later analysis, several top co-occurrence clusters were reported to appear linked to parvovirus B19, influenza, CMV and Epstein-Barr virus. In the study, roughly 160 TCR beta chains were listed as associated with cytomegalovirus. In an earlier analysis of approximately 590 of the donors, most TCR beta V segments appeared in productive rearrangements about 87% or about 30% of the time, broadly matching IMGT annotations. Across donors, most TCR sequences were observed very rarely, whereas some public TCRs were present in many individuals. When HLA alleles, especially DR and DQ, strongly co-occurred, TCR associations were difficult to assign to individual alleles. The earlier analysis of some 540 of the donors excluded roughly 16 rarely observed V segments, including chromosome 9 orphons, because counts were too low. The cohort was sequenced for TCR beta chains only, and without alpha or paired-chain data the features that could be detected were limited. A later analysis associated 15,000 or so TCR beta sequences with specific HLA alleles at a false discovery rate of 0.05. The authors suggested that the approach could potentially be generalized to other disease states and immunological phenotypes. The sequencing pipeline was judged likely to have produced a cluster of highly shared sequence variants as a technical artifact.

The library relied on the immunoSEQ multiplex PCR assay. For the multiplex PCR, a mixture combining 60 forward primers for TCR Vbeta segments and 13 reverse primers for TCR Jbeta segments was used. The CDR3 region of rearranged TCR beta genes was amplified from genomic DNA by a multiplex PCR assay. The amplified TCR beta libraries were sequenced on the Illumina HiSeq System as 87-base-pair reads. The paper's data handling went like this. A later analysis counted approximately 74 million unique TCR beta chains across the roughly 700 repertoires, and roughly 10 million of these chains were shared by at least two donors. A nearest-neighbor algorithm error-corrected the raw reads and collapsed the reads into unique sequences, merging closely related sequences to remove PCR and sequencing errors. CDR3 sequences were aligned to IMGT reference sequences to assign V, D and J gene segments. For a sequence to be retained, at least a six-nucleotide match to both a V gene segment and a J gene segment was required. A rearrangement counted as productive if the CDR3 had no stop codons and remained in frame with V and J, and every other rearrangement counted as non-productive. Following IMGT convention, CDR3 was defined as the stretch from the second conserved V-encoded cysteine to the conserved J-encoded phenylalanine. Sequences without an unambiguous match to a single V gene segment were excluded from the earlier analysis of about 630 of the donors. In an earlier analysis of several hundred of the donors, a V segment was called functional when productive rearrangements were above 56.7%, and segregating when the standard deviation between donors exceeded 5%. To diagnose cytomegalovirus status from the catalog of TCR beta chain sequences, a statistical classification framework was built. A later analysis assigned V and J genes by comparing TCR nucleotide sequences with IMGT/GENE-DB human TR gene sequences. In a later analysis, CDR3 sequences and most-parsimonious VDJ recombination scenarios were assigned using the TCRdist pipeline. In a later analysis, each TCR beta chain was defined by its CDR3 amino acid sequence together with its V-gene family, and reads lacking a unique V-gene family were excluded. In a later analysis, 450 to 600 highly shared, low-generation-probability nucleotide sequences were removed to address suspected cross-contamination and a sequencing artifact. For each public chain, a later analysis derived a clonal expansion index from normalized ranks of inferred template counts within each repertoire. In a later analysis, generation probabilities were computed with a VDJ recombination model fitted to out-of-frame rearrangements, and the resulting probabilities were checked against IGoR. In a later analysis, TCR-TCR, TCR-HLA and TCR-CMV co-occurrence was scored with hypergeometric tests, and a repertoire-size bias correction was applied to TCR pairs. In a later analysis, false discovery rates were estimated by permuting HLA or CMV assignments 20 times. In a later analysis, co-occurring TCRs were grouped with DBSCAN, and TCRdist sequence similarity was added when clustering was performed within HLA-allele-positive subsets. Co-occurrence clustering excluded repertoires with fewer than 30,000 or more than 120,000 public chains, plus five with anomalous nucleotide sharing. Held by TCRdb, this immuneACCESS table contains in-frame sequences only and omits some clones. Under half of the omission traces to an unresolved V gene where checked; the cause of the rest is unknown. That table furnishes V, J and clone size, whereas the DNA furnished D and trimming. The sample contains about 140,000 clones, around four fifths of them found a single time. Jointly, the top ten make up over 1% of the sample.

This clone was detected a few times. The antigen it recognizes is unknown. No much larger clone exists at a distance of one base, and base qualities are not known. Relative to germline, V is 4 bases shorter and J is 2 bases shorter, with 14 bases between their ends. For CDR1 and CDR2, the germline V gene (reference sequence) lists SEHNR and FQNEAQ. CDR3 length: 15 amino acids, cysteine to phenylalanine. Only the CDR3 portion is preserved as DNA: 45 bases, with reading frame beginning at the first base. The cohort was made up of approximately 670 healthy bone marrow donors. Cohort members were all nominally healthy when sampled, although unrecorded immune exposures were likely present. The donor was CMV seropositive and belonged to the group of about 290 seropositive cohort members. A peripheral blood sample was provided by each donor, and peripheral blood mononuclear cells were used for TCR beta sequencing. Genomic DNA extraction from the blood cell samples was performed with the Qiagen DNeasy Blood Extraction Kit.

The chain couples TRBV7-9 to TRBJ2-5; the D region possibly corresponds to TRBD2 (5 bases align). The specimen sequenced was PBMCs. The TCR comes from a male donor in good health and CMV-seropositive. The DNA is TGTGCCAGCAGCTCTGTAGCGAAGACACAAGAGACCCAGTACTTC. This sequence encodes CASSSVAKTQETQYF.